Following are 28 T cell receptor beta chains from one sample sequenced in a study of blood T cell repertoires in COVID-19. The protocol was immunoSEQ multiplex PCR, while the TCRdb copy is restricted to in-frame clones and leaves out a portion. The sample comprises 250,000 to 300,000 clones, around nine tenths of which are singletons, and 0.94% rests with the top ten. The sample was peripheral blood. These receptors originate from a woman aged 40 to 55 who had recovered from COVID-19.

The chain couples TRBV18 to TRBJ2-1, with D unresolved. There are 12 residues in the CDR3. The germline V gene encodes CDR1 KGHSH and CDR2 LQKENI. Trimming removed 2 bases from V and 10 bases from J, with 9 bases in between. The CDR3: CASSPAAREQFF. CDR3 nucleotides: TGTGCCAGCTCACCAGCCGCTAGGGAGCAGTTCTTC.

This clone was seen once. The V gene is TRBV24-1, the J gene TRBJ2-2, with D possibly being TRBD1 (6 bases). Germline CDR1 and CDR2: KGHDR and SFDVKD. Trimming removed 4 bases at V and 6 bases at J, with 11 bases between. The CDR3 length is 14 residues. The CDR3 nucleotides are TGTGCCACCAGTGAACTCGGACAGTCCGGGGAGCTGTTTTTT. Protein product: CATSELGQSGELFF.

This clone was observed once. The chain combines TRBV10-3 with TRBJ1-1; no clear D. The CDR3 sequence is 15 residues long. The V end was cut by 0 bases, the J end by 2 bases, with 10 bases between. CDR1 is ENHRY, CDR2 SYGVKD, per germline. The CDR3 loop is CAISESMAGNTEAFF. In nucleotides, the CDR3 is TGTGCCATCAGTGAGTCGATGGCAGGAAACACTGAAGCTTTCTTT.

This chain joins TRBV23-1 and TRBJ2-1, with 15 positions matching TRBD2. TRBV23-1 is an ORF, and what it does is uncertain. Trimming took 8 bases from V and 9 from J; bases not matched to a gene: 20. The CDR3 sequence is 19 residues long. This CDR3 reads CASYHRVSRTSGRAGEQFF. The CDR3, as DNA: TGCGCCAGCTATCACAGGGTATCTAGGACTAGCGGGAGGGCCGGTGAGCAGTTCTTC.

V gene TRBV13 combines with J gene TRBJ2-3; the D gene is possibly TRBD2 (6 bases). CDR1 and CDR2 (germline): PRHDT, FYEKMQ (reference sequence). The CDR3 extends over 13 amino acids. Trimming stripped 3 bases from V and 6 bases from J, with 10 bases between. The CDR3 DNA reads as TGTGCCAGCAGCTTGGAGGGGACGGATACGCAGTATTTT. It encodes CASSLEGTDTQYF.

This chain joins TRBV18 and TRBJ2-3, with TRBD2 identical over 11 bases. This CDR3 comprises 19 residues. V lost 3 bases, J lost 0 bases, and 11 bases stayed unmatched. Germline CDR1 reads KGHSH; CDR2 reads LQKENI. The CDR3 DNA reads TGTGCCAGCTCACCCTTCCTAGCGGGAGGTGGCCCTAGCACAGATACGCAGTATTTT. Amino acid sequence: CASSPFLAGGGPSTDTQYF.

A note on this clone: The sample holds other DNA sequences that translate to the same CDR3. The V and J genes are TRBV3-1 (or the pseudogene TRBV3-2) and TRBJ1-5, with D possibly matching TRBD1 (5 bases). The CDR3 contains 14 residues. CDR1 and CDR2 from the germline V gene are LGHDT and YNNKEL (reference sequence). The V end was cut by 1 base, the J end by 4 bases, with 8 bases between. Here the CDR3 reads CASSQGDSNQPQHF. CDR3 coding DNA: TGTGCCAGCAGCCAAGGTGACAGTAATCAGCCCCAGCATTTT.

The genes are TRBV5-8 and TRBJ2-2, with 8 bases identical to TRBD1. The germline V gene encodes CDR1 SGHTS and CDR2 YDEGEE. J lost 4 bases, V lost 4 bases, and 9 bases had no gene match. The CDR3 runs to 16 residues. In DNA form, the CDR3 reads TGTGCCAGCAGCAGGAACAGGGGGTCGGGCACCGGGGAGCTGTTTTTT. Its protein is CASSRNRGSGTGELFF.

CDR3 in amino acids: CASSLQVEQYF. CDR3 DNA sequence: TGTGCCAGCAGCTTACAGGTCGAGCAGTACTTC. V gene TRBV7-2 combines with J gene TRBJ2-7, with D uncertain. The ends were cut back, 2 bases at V and 6 bases at J, with 5 bases in the middle. The CDR3 runs 11 residues. The V gene's germline CDR1 is SGHTA and CDR2 FQGNSA. The full variable domain, its missing parts supplied by reference TRBV7-2 and TRBJ2-7, is GAGVSQSPSNKVTEKGKDVELRCDPISGHTALYWYRQSLGQGLEFLIYFQGNSAPDKSGLPSDRFSAERTGGSVSTLTIQRTQQEDSAVYLCASSLQVEQYFGPGTRLTVT.

The chain has TRBV12-5 and TRBJ2-3; D gene ambiguous. Germline CDR1 LGHNT, CDR2 FRNRAP. The CDR3 spans 16 residues. V was trimmed by 1 base and J by 8 bases, leaving 19 bases between them. DNA of the CDR3: TGTGCTAGTGGTTTGGACTCAGGTCCATCTGGTCCTACGCAGTATTTT. It codes for CASGLDSGPSGPTQYF.

This rearrangement joins TRBV30 to TRBJ2-3, with D possibly being TRBD2 (6 bases). V lost 2 bases and J 2 bases, leaving 11 bases between the germline ends. There are 14 residues in the CDR3. Per the germline V gene, CDR1 is GTSNPN and CDR2 is SVGIG (reference sequence). CDR3 coding DNA: TGTGCCTGGAGTAGGCGGGGCTACACAGATACGCAGTATTTT. Protein: CAWSRRGYTDTQYF. The full variable domain, with the rest looked up from reference TRBV30 and TRBJ2-3, is SQTIHQWPATLVQPVGSPLSLECTVEGTSNPNLYWYRQAAGRGLQLLFYSVGIGQISSEVPQNLSASRPQDRQFILSSKKLLLSDSGFYLCAWSRRGYTDTQYFGPGTRLTVL.

This chain links TRBV6-5 with TRBJ1-3; 9 nucleotides line up with TRBD1. The CDR3 spans 13 residues. With 6 bases clipped from V and 9 bases from J, the junction kept 6 bases outside the gene matches. Germline-derived CDR1 and CDR2 are MNHEY and SVGAGI. The CDR3 loop is CASRDRGGGTIYF. The CDR3 DNA reads TGTGCCAGCAGGGACAGGGGCGGCGGCACCATATATTTT.

The chain couples TRBV15 to TRBJ2-7, with D hard to call. This CDR3 is 12 amino acids long. Germline assignment: CDR1 LNHNV and CDR2 YYDKDF (reference sequence). Trimming cost V 0 bases and J 6 bases, with 6 bases left between them. CDR3 region: CATSRDRVEQYF. CDR3 sequence (DNA): TGTGCCACCAGCAGAGATCGCGTCGAGCAGTACTTC. The complete variable domain, with remaining parts taken from reference TRBV15 and TRBJ2-7, reads DAMVIQNPRYQVTQFGKPVTLSCSQTLNHNVMYWYQQKSSQAPKLLFHYYDKDFNNEADTPDNFQSRRPNTSFCFLDIRSPGLGDTAMYLCATSRDRVEQYFGPGTRLTVT.

The V gene is TRBV10-3, the J gene TRBJ2-7; 10 bases map to TRBD2. V shed 5 bases and J 6 bases; nucleotides not matched to a gene: 7. Germline values: CDR1 ENHRY, CDR2 SYGVKD. The CDR3 runs to 14 residues. DNA for the CDR3: TGTGCCATCAGTAGGACTAGCGGATTGGTCGAGCAGTACTTC. This gives the protein CAISRTSGLVEQYF.

CDR3 amino acids: CASSLSGDNYGYTF. The CDR3 nucleotides are TGTGCCAGCAGCTTAAGCGGTGATAACTATGGCTACACCTTC. The V gene is TRBV11-2, the J gene TRBJ1-2; D is ambiguous. Trimming stripped 2 bases from V and 1 base from J, with 8 bases between. The CDR3 runs to 14 residues. From germline, CDR1 is SGHAT and CDR2 FQNNGV.

The chain combines TRBV4-1 with TRBJ2-1; 10 bases match TRBD2. V dropped 0 bases and J dropped 3; count of bases not matched to a gene: 5. The CDR3 extends over 17 amino acids. Germline V gives CDR1 MGHRA, CDR2 YSYEKL. CDR3 nucleotides: TGCGCCAGCAGCCAAGACCCGCCTAGCGGGGGCTACAATGAGCAGTTCTTC. Translated: CASSQDPPSGGYNEQFF.

On this clone itself: The sample holds other DNA sequences that translate to the same CDR3. The chain employs TRBV14 and TRBJ2-7, with 8 bases fitting TRBD1. Germline values: CDR1 SGHDN, CDR2 FVKESK. With V trimmed by 4 bases and J by 2 bases, 4 bases remained unmatched. The CDR3 length is 14 residues. The CDR3 DNA reads TGTGCCAGCAGCCCAGGGGGCCCCCCCTACGAGCAGTACTTC. Its translation is CASSPGGPPYEQYF.

The rearrangement joins TRBV7-9 to TRBJ2-3; 10 bases line up with TRBD2. The CDR3 extends over 17 amino acids. Looked up from germline, CDR1 is SEHNR and CDR2 is FQNEAQ (reference sequence). J gave up 1 base and V 3 bases, and 7 bases lay outside the gene matches. The CDR3 reads CASSFIPAGGRTDTQYF. CDR3 sequence (DNA): TGTGCCAGCAGCTTTATCCCAGCGGGAGGGCGCACAGATACGCAGTATTTT.

The chain links TRBV30 to TRBJ2-6, with TRBD2 matching over 11 bases. V dropped 4 bases and J dropped 0; count of bases not matched to a gene: 5. Germline V gene data show CDR1 as GTSNPN and CDR2 as SVGIG (reference sequence). This CDR3 contains 17 residues. The CDR3 DNA reads TGTGCCTGGATTCGACTAGCGGGGACCTCTGGGGCCAACGTCCTGACTTTC. Amino acids: CAWIRLAGTSGANVLTF.

This clone was seen a handful of times. The chain couples TRBV27 to TRBJ1-2; perhaps TRBD1 as D (6 bases). The CDR3 is 14 amino acids. V lost 0 bases and J lost 4, with 9 bases in between. Germline V lookup: CDR1 MNHEY, CDR2 SMNVEV (reference sequence). The chain's CDR3 is CASSLSGGPYGYTF. The DNA for the CDR3 is TGTGCCAGCAGTTTATCGGGGGGGCCCTATGGCTACACCTTC.

The gene calls are TRBV28 and TRBJ2-2; TRBD2 agrees at 8 bases. Germline V CDR1 and CDR2: MDHEN, SYDVKM. This CDR3 is built from 14 residues. J gave up 7 bases and V 2 bases, and 3 bases lay outside the gene matches. CDR3 nucleotides: TGTGCCAGCAGTTTACCGGGACTAGACGGGGAGCTGTTTTTT. It is translated as CASSLPGLDGELFF.

V is TRBV21-1 and J is TRBJ2-7; the D segment call TRBD2 is taken from the table without a DNA check. TRBV21-1 is a pseudogene. The CDR3 extends over 16 amino acids. The CDR3 nucleotides read TGTGCCAGCAGCAAAGTAGGACTAGCGGGGTCATGCGAGCAGTACTTC. Its translation: CASSKVGLAGSCEQYF.

The gene calls are TRBV7-2 and TRBJ1-6, with 7 bases that match TRBD1. CDR3 length: 18 amino acids. Germline V gene sequence: CDR1 SGHTA, CDR2 FQGNSA. V lost 2 bases and J lost 8; bases outside the gene matches: 15. The CDR3 DNA reads TGTGCCAGCAGCTTATTTCCCGGGACAGCTTCGGCACATTCACCCCTCCACTTT. It encodes CASSLFPGTASAHSPLHF.

The V gene is TRBV19, the J gene TRBJ1-1; 7 bases fit TRBD1. The CDR3 runs 16 residues. The ends lost 6 bases at V and 1 base at J; junction bases unmatched: 11. Germline V lookup: CDR1 LNHDA, CDR2 SQIVND (reference sequence). CDR3 amino acids: CASRTGTVPPNTEAFF. The CDR3 DNA reads as TGTGCCAGTAGAACCGGGACAGTCCCACCGAACACTGAAGCTTTCTTT.

This clone was counted once. The chain recombines TRBV24-1 with TRBJ2-3; TRBD1 matches at 7 bases. V lost 8 bases, J lost 0 bases, and 7 bases stayed unmatched. Germline-derived CDR1 and CDR2 are KGHDR and SFDVKD. CDR3 length equals 15 residues. CDR3 amino acids: CATTVTGWSTDTQYF. The CDR3 nucleotides read TGTGCCACCACTGTGACAGGGTGGAGCACAGATACGCAGTATTTT.

The gene calls are TRBV6-2 or TRBV6-3 and TRBJ2-7; D is possibly TRBD2 (5 bases). Trimming pared 5 bases from V and 0 bases from J, leaving 20 bases between. The CDR3 is 17 amino acids. Germline V gene lookup returns CDR1 MNHEY and CDR2 SVGEGT. CDR3: CASSPIFFSGSSYEQYF. CDR3 DNA sequence: TGTGCCAGCAGTCCCATATTTTTCAGCGGCAGCTCCTACGAGCAGTACTTC.

V is TRBV27 and J is TRBJ1-2; D unclear. V dropped 3 bases and J dropped 6 bases, with 11 bases sitting between them. The CDR3 is 13 residues long. Per the germline V gene, CDR1 is MNHEY and CDR2 is SMNVEV (reference sequence). CDR3 in amino acids: CASSFRARDGYTF. The CDR3 coding sequence is TGTGCCAGCAGTTTCCGGGCGCGGGATGGCTACACCTTC.

J is TRBJ2-2 and V is TRBV30; D is unclear. The V gene lost 3 bases and the J gene lost 1 base, with 6 bases spanning the gap. Germline V CDR1 and CDR2: GTSNPN, SVGIG (reference sequence). This CDR3 has 13 residues. The CDR3 region is CAWSAQNTGELFF. CDR3 in DNA: TGTGCCTGGAGCGCGCAGAACACCGGGGAGCTGTTTTTT. Drawing the rest from reference TRBV30 and TRBJ2-2, the complete variable domain is SQTIHQWPATLVQPVGSPLSLECTVEGTSNPNLYWYRQAAGRGLQLLFYSVGIGQISSEVPQNLSASRPQDRQFILSSKKLLLSDSGFYLCAWSAQNTGELFFGEGSRLTVL.